This TCR beta chain was sequenced during a study of T cells in Graves' hyperthyroidism and ophthalmopathy (dated by TCRdb to 2018 to 2020). About the investigation overall: Peripheral blood was collected at initial diagnosis, before any treatment. To identify distinguishing TCR V-J signatures, a discovery cohort of some 100 patients was used, comprising roughly 45 with Graves' ophthalmopathy and 55 to 65 with stable Graves' hyperthyroidism. Whether ophthalmopathy could be predicted prospectively was tested in an independent validation cohort made up of 18 to 20 hyperthyroidism patients plus 17 patients who later progressed to ophthalmopathy. For training and testing, the 110 or so patients in the discovery cohort were randomly divided in a 7:3 ratio. In about 6 Graves' hyperthyroidism patients, the study also compared T-cell repertoires from thyroid tissue with T-cell repertoires from blood. After sampling, hyperthyroidism patients received methimazole starting at 30 mg daily, and ophthalmopathy patients received high-dose intravenous methylprednisolone. TCR Vbeta CDR3 sequencing of 120 to 150 peripheral blood samples (over 40 ophthalmopathy, approximately 80 hyperthyroidism and roughly 17 progressor patients) is reported in the paper.

This clonotype appeared a few times. The antigen it binds to is not known. Base qualities were left out, and no much larger clone turns up one base away. The investigation overall reported the following: No statistical method was used to set the sample size in advance, and investigators knew the group allocation. In validation, the model predicted progression to ophthalmopathy a median of roughly 6.1 months before onset, with approximately 70% sensitivity and 72.22% specificity. In cross-validation, a model built on a 13 V-J signature told ophthalmopathy apart from stable hyperthyroidism with about 90% sensitivity and 81% to 82% specificity, and in testing the same model reached 80%/75%. Most expanded thyroid clonotypes (frequency above 0.001) were also detected in blood, a finding suggesting that blood repertoires may reflect thyroid immune responses.

After removal of 6 bases from V and 5 bases from J, the junction retains 6 bases not matched to a gene. CDR3 length: 15 amino acids, cysteine to phenylalanine. The DNA shown is the 45-base CDR3, in frame from base 1. The germline V gene specifies SNHLY as CDR1 and FYNNEI as CDR2. The TCR beta CDR3 regions were amplified from RNA transcripts. For the first round of RT-PCR on the TCR CDR3, the HTBI primer set was used together with the Qiagen OneStep RT-PCR kit. A second multiplex PCR round built the libraries, followed by size selection and purification. Sequencing of the libraries was done on an Illumina HiSeq2000 using paired-end 100 bp reads. In the paper's pipeline: SOAPnuke was used to process the raw data, with reads discarded if the reads contained adapters or uncalled bases, had a mean Phred below 15, or lacked an exact constant-primer or identifier match. COPE v1.2.5 was used to merge the high-quality paired reads, and each unique nucleotide sequence was defined as a clonotype. MiTCR v1.1 was used to align clonotypes to the IMGT TRBV, TRBD and TRBJ reference segments. The analysis included only V-J combinations with a frequency above 0.0001, which together covered more than 99% of the repertoires. The TCS score was defined as F50 (clonal expansion) divided by E x V (chaos), with BLOSUM62-based TCRdist calculated between CDR3 peptides within each V-J. Welch's t-statistics and random forest reduced roughly 530 V-J features to 10 to 15, which were used in a naive Bayes classifier (R e1071). The public reads were quality trimmed at Q25 with fastp and then assembled into clones with MiXCR by TCRdb, keeping productive beta chains. For every CDR3 protein sequence, its rows merge into one entry that carries the most common genes and DNA. The V and J calls and clone size are TCRdb's, not the authors'. The sample records a few hundred thousand distinct CDR3 sequences, 14% to 15% of which are singletons. Around a third of the sample comes from the top ten.

Stable Graves' hyperthyroidism was defined as no progression to ophthalmopathy during 18 months of follow-up. The hyperthyroidism patients were between 18 and 65 years old and newly diagnosed, with a disease duration of less than 2 months. Any patient with an uncontrolled infection, another autoimmune disease, pregnancy or lactation was excluded. Clinical symptoms, serum thyroxine and TRAb, thyroid ultrasound, and orbital computed tomography formed the basis for the diagnoses. Ficoll-Paque density gradient centrifugation was used to isolate PBMCs from approximately 10 ml of fresh peripheral blood. Total RNA was extracted with Trizol reagent, and quality was checked on an Agilent 2100 Bioanalyzer.

The rearrangement joined TRBV2 to TRBJ2-1; TRBD2 agrees with 11 junctional bases. The clonotype was recovered from a woman aged 30 to 39 with Graves' hyperthyroidism. The sample consisted of blood. The CDR3 region reads CASRDLTSGDNEQFF. The DNA sequence follows: TGTGCCAGCAGGGATTTGACTAGCGGGGACAATGAGCAGTTCTTC.